The 27 T cell receptor beta chains presented below share a single source sample, sequenced in a study of cytomegalovirus exposure and HLA in healthy donors (dated by TCRdb to 2017 to 2019). Library preparation was by the immunoSEQ multiplex PCR assay. A mixture of 60 forward primers for TCR Vbeta segments and 13 reverse primers for TCR Jbeta segments was used in the multiplex PCR. TCRdb obtained this table from immuneACCESS and retained in-frame rearrangements with V and J assigned. These tables miss some clones; where compared with another copy, unresolved V genes account for less than half of the shortfall, and the remainder is unexplained. This sample has 95,000 to 150,000 clones in its table, and over 60% of those were observed once. The ten largest clones represent roughly 8.2% of the sample. Sequencing was carried out using PBMCs. The receptor set was obtained from a woman between 40 and 50 years old in good health and CMV-seropositive.

The chain carries TRBV25-1 and TRBJ2-5, with D maybe TRBD2 (6 bases). V lost 3 bases to trimming and J lost 0 bases, with 11 bases between them. The V gene's germline CDR1 is MGHDK and CDR2 SYGVNS. The CDR3 totals 15 residues. CDR3 DNA: TGTGCCAGCAGTGATGCGGGACCGTACCAAGAGACCCAGTACTTC. Protein: CASSDAGPYQETQYF.

This clone has more than one count but fewer than ten. The chain carries TRBV18 and TRBJ2-2; D may be TRBD1 (6 bases). The CDR3 totals 15 residues. The germline V and J ends were trimmed by 2 bases and 5 bases, with 12 bases remaining between them. CDR1 is KGHSH and CDR2 is LQKENI in the germline V gene. The CDR3 nucleotides read TGTGCCAGCTCACCATATACAGGGAGTACCGGGGAGCTGTTTTTT. This translates into CASSPYTGSTGELFF.

The chain has TRBV5-1 and TRBJ2-5, with D maybe TRBD2 (6 bases). This CDR3 contains 14 residues. Germline V gene lookup returns CDR1 SGHRS and CDR2 YFSETQ. V was shortened by 0 bases and J by 5 bases, with 11 bases between the two germline ends. In DNA, the CDR3 is TGCGCCAGCAGCTTGGTCGGCGGAGGGGAGACCCAGTACTTC. Translating gives CASSLVGGGETQYF.

This clone has only one observation. The genes are TRBV7-2 and TRBJ1-6, with a weak D call TRBD1 (5 bases). Trimming shortened V by 2 bases and J by 10 bases, and 15 bases separated the two germline ends. The CDR3 covers 15 residues. CDR1 is SGHTA and CDR2 is FQGNSA in the germline V gene. CDR3: CASSLTVQVFSPLHF. The CDR3 nucleotides read TGTGCCAGCAGCTTAACGGTACAGGTTTTCTCACCCCTCCACTTT.

The chain combines TRBV11-2 with TRBJ2-7, with 9 bases identical to TRBD1. CDR3 size: 16 residues. Trimming removed 5 bases from V and 4 bases from J; junction bases left unmatched: 12. The V gene's germline CDR1 is SGHAT and CDR2 FQNNGV. CDR3 DNA: TGTGCCAGCAGCCCCCTGAGGGGACAGGGAGATTACGAGCAGTACTTC. It encodes CASSPLRGQGDYEQYF.

The chain recombines TRBV6-5 with TRBJ1-2; 7 nucleotides line up with TRBD1. V shed 6 bases, J shed 5 bases, and the junction held 6 bases outside the gene matches. Germline CDR1 and CDR2: MNHEY and SVGAGI. CDR3 length equals 13 residues. This CDR3 reads CASRGGTVYGYTF. The CDR3 bases are TGTGCCAGCAGGGGCGGGACAGTTTATGGCTACACCTTC.

V gene TRBV14 combines with J gene TRBJ2-5, with a tentative D call TRBD2 (6 bases). Looked up from germline, CDR1 is SGHDN and CDR2 is FVKESK. Trimming removed 0 bases from V and 2 bases from J, with 13 bases in between. CDR3 length equals 16 residues. In DNA form, the CDR3 reads TGTGCCAGCAGCCAAGACGGGAGAGGTGGACAAGAGACCCAGTACTTC. It encodes CASSQDGRGGQETQYF.

The chain recombines TRBV5-1 with TRBJ2-3, with D possibly TRBD2 on 6 matching bases. The CDR3 consists of 13 residues. Germline lookup yields CDR1 SGHRS and CDR2 YFSETQ. The V end lost 2 bases, the J end lost 6 bases, and 10 bases lay between the germline ends. CDR3 residues: CASSFWGRDTQYF. The CDR3 DNA reads TGCGCCAGCAGCTTTTGGGGGAGGGATACGCAGTATTTT.

V is TRBV5-1 and J is TRBJ2-3, with D maybe TRBD2 (7 bases). From germline, CDR1 is SGHRS and CDR2 YFSETQ. There are 14 residues in the CDR3. V lost 4 bases and J lost 4, with 13 bases in between. The CDR3: CASSPTGRADTQYF. CDR3 sequence (DNA): TGCGCCAGCAGCCCTACAGGGAGGGCAGATACGCAGTATTTT.

The chain combines TRBV9 with TRBJ2-1; TRBD2 might be the D (6 bases). Germline V gives CDR1 SGDLS, CDR2 YYNGEE. Deletions cut 1 base from V and 4 bases from J, with 6 bases between. The CDR3 consists of 13 residues. The CDR3 here is CASSVRGYNEQFF. Here the CDR3 DNA reads TGTGCCAGCAGCGTACGGGGGTACAATGAGCAGTTCTTC.

This clone appeared many times. This sequence joins TRBV19 and TRBJ2-6; 12 bases map to TRBD1. This CDR3 contains 20 residues. With V trimmed by 1 base and J by 4 bases, 11 bases remained unmatched. Looked up from germline, CDR1 is LNHDA and CDR2 is SQIVND (reference sequence). CDR3 DNA sequence: TGTGCCAGTAGTATAGTCCTCCCGGGACAGGGGGCGCCGGGGGCCAACGTCCTGACTTTC. Encoded protein: CASSIVLPGQGAPGANVLTF.

The V and J genes are TRBV15 and TRBJ1-5; D remains unclear. Trimming removed 1 base from V and 5 bases from J, with 9 bases in between. The CDR3 loop spans 14 amino acids. Germline CDR1 LNHNV, CDR2 YYDKDF (reference sequence). CDR3 residues: CATSRGAGYQPQHF. CDR3 DNA sequence: TGTGCCACCAGCAGAGGGGCTGGGTATCAGCCCCAGCATTTT.

This sequence joins TRBV29-1 and TRBJ1-2; D not certain. This CDR3 is built from 15 residues. The germline V and J ends were trimmed by 0 bases and 0 bases, with 11 bases remaining between them. Per germline, CDR1 SQVTM and CDR2 ANQGSEA. CDR3: CSVEDPRNPNYGYTF. CDR3 in DNA: TGCAGCGTTGAAGACCCGCGGAACCCTAACTATGGCTACACCTTC.

The chain carries TRBV4-1 and TRBJ1-1; D call uncertain. Trimming removed 0 bases at V and 5 bases at J, with 13 bases between. The germline V gene has CDR1 MGHRA and CDR2 YSYEKL. The CDR3 runs to 15 residues. CDR3 nucleotides: TGCGCCAGCAGCCAAGATGGCGGTTCGGGGACTGAAGCTTTCTTT. Its protein product is CASSQDGGSGTEAFF.

The chain couples TRBV7-6 to TRBJ2-5, with 10 bases aligning to TRBD1. The V gene end was trimmed by 5 bases and the J gene end by 5 bases; junction bases not matched to a gene: 14. Per the germline V gene, CDR1 is SGHVS and CDR2 is FNYEAQ. The CDR3 spans 17 residues. CDR3 loop: CASSPRPPTGGAETQYF. Here the CDR3 DNA reads TGTGCCAGCAGCCCACGCCCGCCGACAGGGGGCGCGGAGACCCAGTACTTC.

V gene TRBV5-4 combines with J gene TRBJ2-6, with 9 bases fitting TRBD1. This CDR3 is 19 amino acids long. The germline V gene has CDR1 SGHNT and CDR2 YYREEE (reference sequence). V shed 3 bases, J shed 1 base, and the junction held 11 bases outside the gene matches. CDR3 DNA sequence: TGTGCCAGCAGCTCCCGTCCTGGACAGGGGATTTCTGGGGCCAACGTCCTGACTTTC. Its translation is CASSSRPGQGISGANVLTF.

The rearrangement links TRBV7-8 to TRBJ1-6; a weak D match, TRBD1 (5 bases). There are 15 residues in the CDR3. V lost 5 bases, J lost 7 bases, and 15 bases lay in between. Per the germline V gene, CDR1 is SGHVS and CDR2 is FQNEAQ. CDR3 sequence: CASSSPGQGNSPLHF. The CDR3 DNA is TGTGCCAGCAGCAGCCCCGGGCAGGGCAATTCACCCCTCCACTTT.

This clone has a handful of counts. This chain uses TRBV5-1 with TRBJ1-5, with 7 positions matching TRBD1. Germline V gene sequence: CDR1 SGHRS, CDR2 YFSETQ. This CDR3 is built from 16 residues. The junction had 16 bases not matched to a gene; V was cut back by 2 bases and J by 11 bases. The CDR3 is CASSLIPGQEGATQHF. The CDR3 DNA follows: TGCGCCAGCAGCTTAATCCCCGGACAGGAGGGGGCAACCCAGCATTTT.

J is TRBJ2-7 and V is TRBV5-4, with TRBD1 as a possible D gene (5 bases). The length of the CDR3 is 12 residues. V lost 5 bases, J lost 3 bases, and 9 bases lay in between. Germline CDR1 SGHNT, CDR2 YYREEE (reference sequence). The CDR3 DNA follows: TGTGCCAGCAGTGACAGTGTCTACGAGCAGTACTTC. This sequence encodes CASSDSVYEQYF.

The genes are TRBV29-1 and TRBJ2-3; TRBD2 agrees at 13 bases. The CDR3 is 15 amino acids. The germline V gene has CDR1 SQVTM and CDR2 ANQGSEA. V lost 5 bases, J lost 2 bases, and 4 bases stayed unmatched. This CDR3 reads CSVTGLAGVTDTQYF. The CDR3 DNA reads as TGCAGCGTTACCGGACTAGCGGGGGTCACAGATACGCAGTATTTT.

The V gene is TRBV7-2, the J gene TRBJ1-5, with D maybe TRBD1 (5 bases). Germline CDR1 and CDR2: SGHTA and FQGNSA. Trimming removed 4 bases at V and 4 bases at J, with 8 bases between. The CDR3 is made up of 13 amino acids. CDR3 region: CASSSQENQPQHF. The CDR3 bases are TGTGCCAGCAGCTCACAGGAAAATCAGCCCCAGCATTTT.

This chain connects TRBV5-6 to TRBJ2-7; TRBD1 matches 9 bases. Trimming took 2 bases from V and 2 from J; bases not matched to a gene: 11. The CDR3 is made up of 17 amino acids. Per the germline V gene, CDR1 is SGHDT and CDR2 is YYEEEE. CDR3 residues: CASSFGAGTGLPYEQYF. The DNA of the CDR3 is TGTGCCAGCAGCTTTGGGGCCGGGACAGGGCTTCCCTACGAGCAGTACTTC. Full variable domain (missing parts from reference TRBV5-6 and TRBJ2-7): DAGVTQSPTHLIKTRGQQVTLRCSPKSGHDTVSWYQQALGQGPQFIFQYYEEEERQRGNFPDRFSGHQFPNYSSELNVNALLLGDSALYLCASSFGAGTGLPYEQYFGPGTRLTVT.

Here the CDR3 DNA reads TGTGCCAGCAGCGTCGGACAGGGGTCCTATGGCTACACCTTC. This codes for CASSVGQGSYGYTF. The genes are TRBV4-2 and TRBJ1-2, with 9 bases matching TRBD1. With 5 bases clipped from V and 4 bases from J, the junction kept 5 bases outside the gene matches. The CDR3 has 14 residues. The germline CDR1 and CDR2 sequences are LGHNA and YNFKEQ.

The chain links TRBV5-6 to TRBJ1-2; possible D gene TRBD1, 5 bases. The V and J ends lost 1 base and 6 bases respectively, with 13 bases between them. The CDR3 runs to 14 residues. Per germline, CDR1 SGHDT and CDR2 YYEEEE. The CDR3 DNA is TGTGCCAGCAGCTTGTCCCCTCAGGGTAATGGCTACACCTTC. Amino acids: CASSLSPQGNGYTF.

The chain carries TRBV6-6 and TRBJ2-6; maybe TRBD2 (5 bases). This CDR3 is built from 15 residues. Trimming took off 2 bases at V and 0 bases at J, with 5 bases between the two ends. Germline loops: CDR1 MNHNY, CDR2 SVGAGI (reference sequence). Here the CDR3 reads CASSYGGSGANVLTF. CDR3 coding DNA: TGTGCCAGCAGTTACGGAGGCTCTGGGGCCAACGTCCTGACTTTC.

This sequence joins TRBV5-1 and TRBJ1-1, with D possibly TRBD1 on 6 matching bases. The germline V and J ends were trimmed by 6 bases and 4 bases, with 19 bases remaining between them. The CDR3 is 15 amino acids. Germline lookup yields CDR1 SGHRS and CDR2 YFSETQ. CDR3 loop: CASNGGPGAFTEAFF. In DNA, the CDR3 is TGCGCCAGCAACGGGGGGCCAGGGGCCTTCACTGAAGCTTTCTTT.

In its sample, this clone was seen a few times. The chain couples TRBV2 to TRBJ2-7; D is perhaps TRBD1 (6 bases). Germline CDR1 and CDR2: SNHLY and FYNNEI. There are 13 residues in the CDR3. V lost 5 bases and J lost 3, with 11 bases in between. In DNA form, the CDR3 reads TGTGCCAGCAGTTCTGGGGGCTTCTACGAGCAGTACTTC. Translated, it gives CASSSGGFYEQYF.